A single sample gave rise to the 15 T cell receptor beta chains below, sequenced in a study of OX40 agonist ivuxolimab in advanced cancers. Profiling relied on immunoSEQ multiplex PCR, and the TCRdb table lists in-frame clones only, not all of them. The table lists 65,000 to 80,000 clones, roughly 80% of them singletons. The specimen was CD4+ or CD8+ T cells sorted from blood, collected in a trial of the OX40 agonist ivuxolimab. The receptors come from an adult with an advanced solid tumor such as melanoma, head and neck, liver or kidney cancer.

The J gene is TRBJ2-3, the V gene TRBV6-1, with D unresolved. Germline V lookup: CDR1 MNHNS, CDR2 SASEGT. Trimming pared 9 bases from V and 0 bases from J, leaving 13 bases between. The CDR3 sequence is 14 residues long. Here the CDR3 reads CASLELFSTDTQYF. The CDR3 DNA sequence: TGTGCCAGTCTGGAACTGTTCAGCACAGATACGCAGTATTTT.

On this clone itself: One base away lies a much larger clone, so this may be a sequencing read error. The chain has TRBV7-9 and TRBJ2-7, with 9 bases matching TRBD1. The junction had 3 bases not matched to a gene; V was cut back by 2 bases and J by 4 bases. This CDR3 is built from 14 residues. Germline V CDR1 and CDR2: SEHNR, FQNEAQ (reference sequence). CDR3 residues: CASSLLGQGYEQYF. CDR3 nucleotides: TGTGCCAGCAGCTTACTAGGACAGGGGTACGAGCAGTACTTC.

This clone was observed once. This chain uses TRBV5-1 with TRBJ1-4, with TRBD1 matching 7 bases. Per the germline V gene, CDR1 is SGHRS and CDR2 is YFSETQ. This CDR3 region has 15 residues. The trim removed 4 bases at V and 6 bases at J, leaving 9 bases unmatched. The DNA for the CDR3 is TGCGCCAGCAGCATACAGGGGAGGGAAGATGAAAAACTGTTTTTT. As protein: CASSIQGREDEKLFF.

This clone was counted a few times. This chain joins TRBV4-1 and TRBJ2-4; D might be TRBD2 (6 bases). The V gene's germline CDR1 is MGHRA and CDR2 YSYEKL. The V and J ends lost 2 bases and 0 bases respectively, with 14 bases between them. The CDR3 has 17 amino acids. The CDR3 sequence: CASSQLDMGLAKNIQYF. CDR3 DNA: TGCGCCAGCAGCCAACTTGATATGGGACTAGCCAAAAACATTCAGTACTTC.

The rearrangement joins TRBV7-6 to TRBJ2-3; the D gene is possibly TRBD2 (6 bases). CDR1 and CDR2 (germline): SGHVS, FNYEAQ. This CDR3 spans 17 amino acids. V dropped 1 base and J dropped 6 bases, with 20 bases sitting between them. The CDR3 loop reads CASSLGSTRWRRDTQYF. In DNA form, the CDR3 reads TGTGCCAGCAGCTTAGGGTCGACTAGATGGCGGCGTGATACGCAGTATTTT.

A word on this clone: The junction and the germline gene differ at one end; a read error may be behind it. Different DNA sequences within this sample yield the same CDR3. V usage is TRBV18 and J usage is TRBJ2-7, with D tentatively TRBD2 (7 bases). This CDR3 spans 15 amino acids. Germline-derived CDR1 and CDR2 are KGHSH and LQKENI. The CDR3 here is CASSPPAGAAYEQYF. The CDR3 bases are TGTGCCAGCTCGCCACCGGCGGGGGCGGCCTACGAGCAGTACTTC.

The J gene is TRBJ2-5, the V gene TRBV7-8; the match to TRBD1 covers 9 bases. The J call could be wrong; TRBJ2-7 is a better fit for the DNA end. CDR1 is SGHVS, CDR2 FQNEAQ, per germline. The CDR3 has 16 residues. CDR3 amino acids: CASSLSVGTGSYEQYF. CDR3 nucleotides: TGTGCCAGCAGCTTATCTGTCGGGACAGGGAGCTACGAGCAGTACTTC.

In DNA, the CDR3 is TGTGCCAGCAGTTACCCACGACAGGGGGCTAACTATGGCTACACCTTC. Protein product: CASSYPRQGANYGYTF. V and J are TRBV6-6 and TRBJ1-2; 9 bases agree with TRBD1. The CDR3 covers 16 residues. Germline CDR1 reads MNHNY; CDR2 reads SVGAGI (reference sequence). V lost 2 bases and J lost 0; bases outside the gene matches: 4.

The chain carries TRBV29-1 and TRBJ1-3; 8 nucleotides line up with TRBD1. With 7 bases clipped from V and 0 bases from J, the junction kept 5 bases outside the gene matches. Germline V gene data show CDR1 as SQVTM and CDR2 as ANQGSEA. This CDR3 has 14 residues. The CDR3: CSALGQGSGNTIYF. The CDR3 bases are TGCAGCGCTCTCGGACAGGGCTCTGGAAACACCATATATTTT.

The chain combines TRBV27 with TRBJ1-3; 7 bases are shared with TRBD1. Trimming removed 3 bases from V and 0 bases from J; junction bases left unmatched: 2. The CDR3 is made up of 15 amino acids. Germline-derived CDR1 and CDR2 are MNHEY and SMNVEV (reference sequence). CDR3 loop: CASSFNRGSGNTIYF. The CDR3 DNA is TGTGCCAGCAGTTTTAACAGGGGCTCTGGAAACACCATATATTTT.

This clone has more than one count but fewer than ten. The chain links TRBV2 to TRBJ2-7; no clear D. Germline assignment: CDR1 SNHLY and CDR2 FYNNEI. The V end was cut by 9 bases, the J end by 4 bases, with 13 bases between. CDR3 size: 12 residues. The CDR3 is CASSPLYYEQYF. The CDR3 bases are TGTGCCAGTTCACCTTTATATTACGAGCAGTACTTC.

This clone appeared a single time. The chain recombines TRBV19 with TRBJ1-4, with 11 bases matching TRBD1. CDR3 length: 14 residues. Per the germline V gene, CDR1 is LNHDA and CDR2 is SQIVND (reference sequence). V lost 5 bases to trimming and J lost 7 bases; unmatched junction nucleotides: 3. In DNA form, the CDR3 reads TGTGCCAGTAGTGCGGACAGGGGGCGTGAAAAACTGTTTTTT. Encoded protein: CASSADRGREKLFF.

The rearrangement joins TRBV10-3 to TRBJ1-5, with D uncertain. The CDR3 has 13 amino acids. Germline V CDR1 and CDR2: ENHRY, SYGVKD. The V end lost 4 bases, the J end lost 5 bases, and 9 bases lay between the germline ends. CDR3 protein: CAISAGIYQPQHF. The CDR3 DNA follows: TGTGCCATCAGTGCGGGGATTTATCAGCCCCAGCATTTT.

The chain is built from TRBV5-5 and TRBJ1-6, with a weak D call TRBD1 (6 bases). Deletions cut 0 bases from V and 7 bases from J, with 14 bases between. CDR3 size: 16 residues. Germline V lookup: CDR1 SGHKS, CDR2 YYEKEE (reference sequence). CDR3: CASSLGGRVENSPLHF. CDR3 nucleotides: TGTGCCAGCAGCTTGGGGGGGCGCGTAGAAAATTCACCCCTCCACTTT. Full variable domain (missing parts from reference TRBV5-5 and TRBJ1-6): DAGVTQSPTHLIKTRGQQVTLRCSPISGHKSVSWYQQVLGQGPQFIFQYYEKEERGRGNFPDRFSARQFPNYSSELNVNALLLGDSALYLCASSLGGRVENSPLHFGNGTRLTVT.

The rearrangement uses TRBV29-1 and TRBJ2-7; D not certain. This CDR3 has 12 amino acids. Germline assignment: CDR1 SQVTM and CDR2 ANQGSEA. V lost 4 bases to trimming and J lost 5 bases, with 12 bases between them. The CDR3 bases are TGCAGCGTTGGGAAGATGGCCCACGAGCAGTACTTC. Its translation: CSVGKMAHEQYF.